This TCR beta chain appears in the sequencing data of a study of prognosis after radiotherapy for stage I lung cancer. Across the study: The non-small cell lung cancer patients were all regarded as unsuitable for surgery on medical grounds. With over ten men and about 6 women, the cohort's median age was roughly 74 years, range roughly 53–84. Among the patients, four developed distant metastases after radiotherapy at a median of around 7 months, and over 12 showed no significant progression. Study conclusions and caveats: After stereotactic body radiation therapy, patients with later distant metastases showed lower Shannon entropy.

In the case of this clonotype: The antigen remains undetermined. This probably arose from a read error, given a far larger clone one base away.

Trimming took off 6 bases at V and 4 bases at J, with 12 bases between the two ends. This CDR3 comprises 13 residues. From genomic DNA, TCR beta CDR3 was amplified by two-round multiplex PCR. First-round PCR employed TRBV- and TRBJ-specific primers for each gene. TCRdb fed the multiplex PCR reads into MiXCR, producing one record per CDR3 protein. The sample holds tens of thousands of distinct CDR3 sequences; approximately 26% are singletons and the top ten take less than 8%. The genes are TRBV12-3 or TRBV12-4 and TRBJ1-2; D uncertain. Source: PBMCs, taken before or after stereotactic body radiation therapy (not recorded which). This clonotype originated in a donor aged 50 or older with non-small cell lung cancer. In DNA form, the CDR3 reads TGTGCCAGCAGGAAGGAAGGCACCTATGGCTACACCTTC. This gives the protein CASRKEGTYGYTF.